The 5 T cell receptor beta chains given below trace back to one sample, sequenced in a study of T cells after yellow fever vaccination. TCRdb redid the calling of the 5' RACE reads with MiXCR, one entry per CDR3 protein. The sample has about 52,000 distinct CDR3 sequences; about 6.6% are singletons. This specimen was CD8+ T cells not binding an NS4B(214-222) dextramer, sorted from PBMCs, taken approximately 47 days after the first yellow fever vaccination. The origin of the receptors is a man between 18 and 35 years old who received the YFV17D yellow fever vaccine.

The sample holds many counts of this clonotype. CDR3 protein: CASRPSEGFERPQQFF. CDR3 DNA: TGTGCCAGTAGACCGAGCGAGGGGTTCGAACGCCCACAGCAGTTCTTC. The chain combines TRBV19 with TRBJ2-1, with D perhaps being TRBD1 or TRBD2 (5 bases each). The CDR3 runs 16 residues. The germline gives CDR1 LNHDA, CDR2 SQIVND (reference sequence). V was pared by 6 bases and J by 11 bases, with 26 bases between.

This clonotype was counted at least ten times. The chain couples TRBV6-1 to TRBJ2-2; TRBD1 matches 8 bases. V lost 11 bases and J lost 3; bases outside the gene matches: 8. This CDR3 region has 14 residues. CDR1 and CDR2 (germline): MNHNS, SASEGT. The CDR3 nucleotides read TGTGCCGGTCGACAGGGGCCGGACACCGGGGAGCTGTTTTTT. This codes for CAGRQGPDTGELFF.

This chain's CDR3 is CSVEDWKGDGYTF. The CDR3 bases are TGCAGCGTTGAAGATTGGAAGGGGGATGGCTACACCTTC. The J gene is TRBJ1-2, the V gene TRBV29-1; TRBD1 might be the D (6 bases). Between the trimmed V and J ends, which lost 0 bases and 6 bases, there was a span of 11 bases. Germline V CDR1 and CDR2: SQVTM, ANQGSEA. This CDR3 has 13 residues. Combining the CDR3 with reference TRBV29-1 and TRBJ1-2 gives the whole variable domain SAVISQKPSRDICQRGTSLTIQCQVDSQVTMMFWYRQQPGQSLTLIATANQGSEATYESGFVIDKFPISRPNLTFSTLTVSNMSPEDSSIYLCSVEDWKGDGYTFGSGTRLTVV.

The chain links TRBV5-6 to TRBJ2-2, with TRBD1 matching over 8 bases. CDR3 length: 16 residues. The junction had 7 bases not matched to a gene; V was cut back by 5 bases and J by 1 base. Germline CDR1 SGHDT, CDR2 YYEEEE. CDR3 bases: TGTGCCAGCAGTAAACCCGGGACAGGGAACACCGGGGAGCTGTTTTTT. Protein sequence: CASSKPGTGNTGELFF.

CDR3 protein: CASSLGGYVTEAFF. CDR3 sequence (DNA): TGTGCCAGCAGCCTGGGGGGCTACGTTACTGAAGCTTTCTTT. The V and J genes are TRBV3-1 and TRBJ1-1; a weak D match, TRBD1 (6 bases). Trimming shortened V by 4 bases and J by 5 bases, and 14 bases separated the two germline ends. Germline assignment: CDR1 LGHDT and CDR2 YNNKEL (reference sequence). The CDR3 spans 14 residues.